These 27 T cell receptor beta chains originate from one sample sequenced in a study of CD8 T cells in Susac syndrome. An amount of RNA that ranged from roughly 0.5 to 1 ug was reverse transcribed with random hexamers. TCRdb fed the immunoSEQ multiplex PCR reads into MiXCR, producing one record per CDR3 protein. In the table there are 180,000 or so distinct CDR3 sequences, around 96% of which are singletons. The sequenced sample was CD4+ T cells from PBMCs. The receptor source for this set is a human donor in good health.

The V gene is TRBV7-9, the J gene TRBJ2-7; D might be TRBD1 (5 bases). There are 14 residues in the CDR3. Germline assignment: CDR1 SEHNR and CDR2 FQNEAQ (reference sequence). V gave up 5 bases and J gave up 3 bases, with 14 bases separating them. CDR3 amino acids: CASSRQNLNYEQYF. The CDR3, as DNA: TGTGCCAGCAGCCGACAGAACCTTAACTACGAGCAGTACTTC.

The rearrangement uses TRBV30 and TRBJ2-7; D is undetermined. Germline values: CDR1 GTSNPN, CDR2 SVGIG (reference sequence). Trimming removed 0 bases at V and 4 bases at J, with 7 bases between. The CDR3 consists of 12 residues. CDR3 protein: CAWSVGSYEQYF. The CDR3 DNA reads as TGTGCCTGGAGTGTGGGGTCGTACGAGCAGTACTTC.

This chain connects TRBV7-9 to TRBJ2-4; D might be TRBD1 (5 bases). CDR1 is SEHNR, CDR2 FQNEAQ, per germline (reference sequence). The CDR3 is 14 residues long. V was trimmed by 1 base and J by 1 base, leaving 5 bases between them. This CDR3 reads CASSLEGAKNIQYF. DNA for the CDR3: TGTGCCAGCAGCTTAGAGGGGGCCAAAAACATTCAGTACTTC.

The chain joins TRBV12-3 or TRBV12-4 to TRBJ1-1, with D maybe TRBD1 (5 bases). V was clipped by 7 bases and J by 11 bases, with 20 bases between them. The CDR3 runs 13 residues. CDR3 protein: CASKAGFTFDAFF. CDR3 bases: TGTGCCAGCAAGGCAGGGTTCACTTTCGACGCTTTCTTT.

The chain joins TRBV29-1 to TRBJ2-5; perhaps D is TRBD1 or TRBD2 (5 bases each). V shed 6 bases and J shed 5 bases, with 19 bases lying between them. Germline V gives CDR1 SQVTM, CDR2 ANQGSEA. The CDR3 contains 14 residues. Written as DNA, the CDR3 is TGCAGCGTGAGAGCCGGGGCGCGAGGGGAGACCCAGTACTTC. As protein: CSVRAGARGETQYF.

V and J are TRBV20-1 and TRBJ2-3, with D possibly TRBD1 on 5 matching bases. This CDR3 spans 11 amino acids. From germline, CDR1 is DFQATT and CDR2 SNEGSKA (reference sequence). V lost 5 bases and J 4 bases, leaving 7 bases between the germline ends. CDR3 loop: CSASTADTQYF. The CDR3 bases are TGCAGTGCTTCGACAGCAGATACGCAGTATTTT.

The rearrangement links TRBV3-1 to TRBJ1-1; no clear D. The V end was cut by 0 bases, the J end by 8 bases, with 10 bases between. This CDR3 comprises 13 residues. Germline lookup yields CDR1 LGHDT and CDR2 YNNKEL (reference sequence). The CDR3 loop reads CASSQDRKREAFF. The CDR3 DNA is TGTGCCAGCAGCCAAGATCGGAAGAGAGAAGCTTTCTTT. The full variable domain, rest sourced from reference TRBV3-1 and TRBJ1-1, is DTAVSQTPKYLVTQMGNDKSIKCEQNLGHDTMYWYKQDSKKFLKIMFSYNNKELIINETVPNRFSPKSPDKAHLNLHINSLELGDSAVYFCASSQDRKREAFFGQGTRLTVV.

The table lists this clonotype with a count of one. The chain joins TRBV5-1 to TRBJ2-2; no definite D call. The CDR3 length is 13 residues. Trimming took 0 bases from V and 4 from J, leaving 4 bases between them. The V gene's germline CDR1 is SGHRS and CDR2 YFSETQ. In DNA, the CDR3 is TGCGCCAGCAGCTTGGATTTCACCGGGGAGCTGTTTTTT. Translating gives CASSLDFTGELFF.

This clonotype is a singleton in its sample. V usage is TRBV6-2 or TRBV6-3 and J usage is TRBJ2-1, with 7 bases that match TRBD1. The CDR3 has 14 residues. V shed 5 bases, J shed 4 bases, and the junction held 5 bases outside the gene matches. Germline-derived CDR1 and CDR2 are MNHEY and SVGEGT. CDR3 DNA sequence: TGTGCCAGCAGTAACCCACAGGGGTACAATGAGCAGTTCTTC. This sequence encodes CASSNPQGYNEQFF.

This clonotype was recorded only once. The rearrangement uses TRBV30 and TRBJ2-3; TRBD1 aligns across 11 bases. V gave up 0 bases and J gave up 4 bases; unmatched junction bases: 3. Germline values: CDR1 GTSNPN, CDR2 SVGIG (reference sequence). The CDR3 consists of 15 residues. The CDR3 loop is CAWSVGTGGADTQYF. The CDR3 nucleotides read TGTGCCTGGAGTGTAGGGACAGGGGGGGCAGATACGCAGTATTTT.

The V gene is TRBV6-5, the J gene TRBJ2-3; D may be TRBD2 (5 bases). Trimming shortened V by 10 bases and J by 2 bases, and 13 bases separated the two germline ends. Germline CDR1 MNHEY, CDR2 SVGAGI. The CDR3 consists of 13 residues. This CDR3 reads CAIRSGITDTQYF. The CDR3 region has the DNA TGTGCCATACGCTCGGGGATCACAGATACGCAGTATTTT.

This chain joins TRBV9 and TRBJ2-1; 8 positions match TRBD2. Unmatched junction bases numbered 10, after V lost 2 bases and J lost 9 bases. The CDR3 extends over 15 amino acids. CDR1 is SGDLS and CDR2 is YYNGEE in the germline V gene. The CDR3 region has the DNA TGTGCCAGCAGCGTCGGGCGGGAGGTAAGGGGTGAGCAGTTCTTC. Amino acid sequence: CASSVGREVRGEQFF.

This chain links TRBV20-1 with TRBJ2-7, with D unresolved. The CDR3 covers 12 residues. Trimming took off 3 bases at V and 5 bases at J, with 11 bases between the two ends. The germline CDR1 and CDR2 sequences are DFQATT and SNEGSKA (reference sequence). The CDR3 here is CSASIRSHEQYF. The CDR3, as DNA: TGCAGTGCTAGCATCAGGTCCCACGAGCAGTACTTC.

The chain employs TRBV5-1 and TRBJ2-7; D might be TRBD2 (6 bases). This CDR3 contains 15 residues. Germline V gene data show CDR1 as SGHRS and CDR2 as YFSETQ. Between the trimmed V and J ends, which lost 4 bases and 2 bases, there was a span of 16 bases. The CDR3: CASSRTGVLPYEQYF. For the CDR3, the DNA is TGCGCCAGCAGCCGCACGGGAGTTTTGCCCTACGAGCAGTACTTC.

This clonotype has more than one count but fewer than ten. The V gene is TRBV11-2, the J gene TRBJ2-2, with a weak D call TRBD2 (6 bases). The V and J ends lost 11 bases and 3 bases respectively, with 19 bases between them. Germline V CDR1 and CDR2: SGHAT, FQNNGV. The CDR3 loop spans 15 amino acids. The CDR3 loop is CAGTGPGRDTGELFF. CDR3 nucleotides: TGTGCCGGGACTGGGCCGGGACGAGACACCGGGGAGCTGTTTTTT.

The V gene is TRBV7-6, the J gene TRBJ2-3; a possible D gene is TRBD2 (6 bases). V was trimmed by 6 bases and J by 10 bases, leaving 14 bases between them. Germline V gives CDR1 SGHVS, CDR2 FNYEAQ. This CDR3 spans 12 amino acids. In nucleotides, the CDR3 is TGTGCCAGCAGTTTGTCGGGGGTGGCGCAGTATTTT. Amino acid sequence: CASSLSGVAQYF. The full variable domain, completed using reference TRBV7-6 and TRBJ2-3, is GAGVSQSPRYKVTKRGQDVALRCDPISGHVSLYWYRQALGQGPEFLTYFNYEAQQDKSGLPNDRFSAERPEGSISTLTIQRTEQRDSAMYRCASSLSGVAQYFGPGTRLTVL.

The CDR3: CASSLATSGVTDTQYF. The CDR3 DNA is TGTGCCAGCAGCTTAGCGACTAGCGGAGTCACAGATACGCAGTATTTT. The J gene is TRBJ2-3, the V gene TRBV7-3, with 9 bases lining up with TRBD2. The CDR3 contains 16 residues. J was trimmed by 2 bases and V by 2 bases; bases with no gene match: 5. The germline CDR1 and CDR2 sequences are SGHTA and FQGTGA.

The CDR3 here is CAWSRAGAGEQYF. Written as DNA, the CDR3 is TGTGCCTGGAGTAGGGCGGGAGCGGGCGAGCAGTACTTC. V and J are TRBV30 and TRBJ2-7, with 7 bases lining up with TRBD2. V was clipped by 2 bases and J by 6 bases; unmatched bases: 7. The CDR3 loop spans 13 amino acids. Germline V gene sequence: CDR1 GTSNPN, CDR2 SVGIG (reference sequence).

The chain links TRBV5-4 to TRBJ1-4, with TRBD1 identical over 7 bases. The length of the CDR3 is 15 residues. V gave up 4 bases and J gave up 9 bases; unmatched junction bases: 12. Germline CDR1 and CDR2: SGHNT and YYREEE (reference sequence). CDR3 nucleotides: TGTGCCAGCAGCGCGAGTCCAGGGGGTCCGAAAAAACTGTTTTTT. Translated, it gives CASSASPGGPKKLFF.

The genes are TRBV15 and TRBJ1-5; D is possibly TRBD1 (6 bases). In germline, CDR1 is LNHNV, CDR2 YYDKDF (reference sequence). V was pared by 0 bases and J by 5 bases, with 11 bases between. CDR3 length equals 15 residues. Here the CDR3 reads CATSREGTGYQPQHF. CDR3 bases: TGTGCCACCAGCAGAGAGGGAACAGGGTATCAGCCCCAGCATTTT.

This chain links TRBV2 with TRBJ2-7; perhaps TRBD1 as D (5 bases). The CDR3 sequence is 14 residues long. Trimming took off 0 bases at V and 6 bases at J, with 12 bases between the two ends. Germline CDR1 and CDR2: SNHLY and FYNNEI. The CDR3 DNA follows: TGTGCCAGCAGTGAAGCGTACAGGTTCGTCGAGCAGTACTTC. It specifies CASSEAYRFVEQYF.

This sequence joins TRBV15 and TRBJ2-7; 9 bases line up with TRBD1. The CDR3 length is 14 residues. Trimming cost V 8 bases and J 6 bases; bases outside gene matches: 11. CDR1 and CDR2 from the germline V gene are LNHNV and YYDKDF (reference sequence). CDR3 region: CATGPATGGFEQYF. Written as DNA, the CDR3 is TGTGCCACCGGGCCTGCGACAGGGGGGTTCGAGCAGTACTTC.

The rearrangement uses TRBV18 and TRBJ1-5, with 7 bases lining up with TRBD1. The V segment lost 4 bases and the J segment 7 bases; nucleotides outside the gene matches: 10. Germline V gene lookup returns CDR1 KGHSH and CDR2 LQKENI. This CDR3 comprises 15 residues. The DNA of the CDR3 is TGTGCCAGCTCACTCCTGGCGGAAGGGGGCCAGCCCCAGCATTTT. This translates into CASSLLAEGGQPQHF.

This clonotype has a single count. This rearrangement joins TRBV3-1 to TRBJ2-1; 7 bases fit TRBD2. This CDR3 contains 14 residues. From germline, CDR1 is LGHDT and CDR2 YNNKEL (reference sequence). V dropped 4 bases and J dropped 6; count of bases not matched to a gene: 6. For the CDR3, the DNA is TGTGCCAGCAGCCCCGGACTAGTTGGCAATGAGCAGTTCTTC. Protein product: CASSPGLVGNEQFF.

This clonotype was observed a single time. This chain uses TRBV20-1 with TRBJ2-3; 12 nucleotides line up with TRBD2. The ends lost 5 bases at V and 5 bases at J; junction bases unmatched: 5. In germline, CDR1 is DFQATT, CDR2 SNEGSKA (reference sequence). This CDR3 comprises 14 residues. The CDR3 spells CSARLAGARDTQYF. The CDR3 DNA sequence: TGCAGTGCTCGACTAGCGGGAGCTAGAGATACGCAGTATTTT.

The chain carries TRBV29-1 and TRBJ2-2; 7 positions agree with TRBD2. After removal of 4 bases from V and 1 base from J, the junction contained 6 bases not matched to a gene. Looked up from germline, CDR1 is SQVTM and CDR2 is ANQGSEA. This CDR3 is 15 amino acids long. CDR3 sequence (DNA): TGCAGCGTTGGGGACTTAGCGGGGAACACCGGGGAGCTGTTTTTT. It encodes CSVGDLAGNTGELFF.

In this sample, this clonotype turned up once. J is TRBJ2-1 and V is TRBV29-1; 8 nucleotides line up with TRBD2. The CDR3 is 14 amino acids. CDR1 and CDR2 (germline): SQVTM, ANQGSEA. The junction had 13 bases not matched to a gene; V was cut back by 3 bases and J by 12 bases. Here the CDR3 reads CSVEGASSGNRQFF. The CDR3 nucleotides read TGCAGCGTTGAGGGGGCGAGTAGCGGGAATAGGCAGTTCTTC.